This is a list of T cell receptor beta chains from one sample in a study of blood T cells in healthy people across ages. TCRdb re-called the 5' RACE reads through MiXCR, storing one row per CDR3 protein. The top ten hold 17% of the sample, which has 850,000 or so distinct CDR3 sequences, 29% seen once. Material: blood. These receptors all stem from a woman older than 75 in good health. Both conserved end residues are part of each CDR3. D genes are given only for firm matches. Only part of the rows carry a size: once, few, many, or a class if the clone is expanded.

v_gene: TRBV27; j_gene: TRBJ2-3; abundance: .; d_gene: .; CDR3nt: TGTGCCAGCAGCACCTGGGGGAGGGGGGCGGCAGATACGCAGTATTTT; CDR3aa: CASSTWGRGAADTQYF
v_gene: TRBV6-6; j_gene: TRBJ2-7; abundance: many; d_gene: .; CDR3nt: TGTGCCAGCAGTTCCTCCTGGACAGACTACGAGCAGTACTTC; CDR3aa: CASSSSWTDYEQYF
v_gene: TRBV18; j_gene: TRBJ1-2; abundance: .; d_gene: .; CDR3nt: TGTGCCAGCTCACCCGCAATAGGGACGGATAACTATGGCTACACCTTC; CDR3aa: CASSPAIGTDNYGYTF
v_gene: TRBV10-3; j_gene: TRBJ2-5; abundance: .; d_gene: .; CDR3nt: TGTGCCATCAGTGAGTCACAGTCCTACGGGGAGCAGTACTTC; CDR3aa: CAISESQSYGEQYF
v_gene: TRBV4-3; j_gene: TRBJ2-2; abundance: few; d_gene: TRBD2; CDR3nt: TGCGCCAGCAGCCATGGGGGGGGAGTCACCGGGGAGCTGTTTTTT; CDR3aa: CASSHGGGVTGELFF
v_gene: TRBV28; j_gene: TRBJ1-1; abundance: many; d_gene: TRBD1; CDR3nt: TGTGCCAGCAGTTTACCCCTTGGAGGGGGCAACACTGAAGCTTTCTTT; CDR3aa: CASSLPLGGGNTEAFF
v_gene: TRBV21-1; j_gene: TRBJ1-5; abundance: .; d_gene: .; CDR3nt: TGTGCCAGCAGCACCCATAGGACACACAGCCGTCAGCCCCAGCATTTT; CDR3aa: CASSTHRTHSRQPQHF
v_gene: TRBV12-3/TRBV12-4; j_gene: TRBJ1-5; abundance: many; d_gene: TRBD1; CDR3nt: TGTGCCAGCAGTGTCACAGGGGGTGGCAATCAGCCCCAGCATTTT; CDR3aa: CASSVTGGGNQPQHF
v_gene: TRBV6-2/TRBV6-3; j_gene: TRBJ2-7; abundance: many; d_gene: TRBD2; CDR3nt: TGTGCCAGCAGTCCCCCCCCTCCTAGCGGCTCCTACGAGCAGTACTTC; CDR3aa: CASSPPPPSGSYEQYF
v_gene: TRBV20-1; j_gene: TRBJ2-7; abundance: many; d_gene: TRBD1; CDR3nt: TGCAGTGGCGCCGGGACAGGGACCTACGAGCAGTACTTC; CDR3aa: CSGAGTGTYEQYF
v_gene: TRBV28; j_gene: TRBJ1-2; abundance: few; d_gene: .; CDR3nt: TGTGCCAGCAGTTCGCCCAGACCGGGTCGCTACACCTTC; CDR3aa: CASSSPRPGRYTF
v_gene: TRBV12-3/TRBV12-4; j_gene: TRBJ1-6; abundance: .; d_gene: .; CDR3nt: TGTGCCAGCAGTTCAACCCAGTGGGGGAATTCACCCCTCCACTTT; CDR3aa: CASSSTQWGNSPLHF
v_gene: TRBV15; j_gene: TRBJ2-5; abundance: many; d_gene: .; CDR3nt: TGTGCCACCAGCAGCGGGACGGATCAAGAGACCCAGTACTTC; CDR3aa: CATSSGTDQETQYF
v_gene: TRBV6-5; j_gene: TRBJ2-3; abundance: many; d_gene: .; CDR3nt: TGTGCCAGCAGTTACCGGGGGGCGTACACAGATACGCAGTATTTT; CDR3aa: CASSYRGAYTDTQYF
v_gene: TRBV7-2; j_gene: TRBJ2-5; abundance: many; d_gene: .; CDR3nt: TGTGCCAGCAGCTTAAGACGGATCCAAGAGACCCAGTACTTC; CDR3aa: CASSLRRIQETQYF
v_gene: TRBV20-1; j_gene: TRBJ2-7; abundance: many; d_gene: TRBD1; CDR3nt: TGCAGTGCGACGGACAGGATTGACTCCTACGAGCAGTACTTC; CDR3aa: CSATDRIDSYEQYF
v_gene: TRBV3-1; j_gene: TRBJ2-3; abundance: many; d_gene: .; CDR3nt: TGTGCCAGCAGCCCCACCGGACTTTACACAGATACGCAGTATTTT; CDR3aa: CASSPTGLYTDTQYF
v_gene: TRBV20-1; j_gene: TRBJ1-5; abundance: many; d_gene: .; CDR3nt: TGCAGTGGGGGGCAGGGTACGAGAGGTCAGCCCCAGCATTTT; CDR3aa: CSGGQGTRGQPQHF
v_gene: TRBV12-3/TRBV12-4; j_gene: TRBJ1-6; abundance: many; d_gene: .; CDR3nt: TGTGCCAGCAGTCCCCTGAAGATGCCAGTGACCCTCCACTTT; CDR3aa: CASSPLKMPVTLHF
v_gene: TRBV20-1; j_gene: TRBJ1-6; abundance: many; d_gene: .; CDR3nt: TGCAGTGCTAGACCTGGACTTGCCACCTATAATTCACCCCTCCACTTT; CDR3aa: CSARPGLATYNSPLHF
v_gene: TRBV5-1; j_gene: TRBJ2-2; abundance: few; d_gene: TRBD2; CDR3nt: TGCGCCAGCAGCTTGGATGGCGGGGGAAACGGGGAGCTGTTTTTT; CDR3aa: CASSLDGGGNGELFF
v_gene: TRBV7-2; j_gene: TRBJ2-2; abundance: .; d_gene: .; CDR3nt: TGTGCCAGCAGACTTGATGGGCAGGCTAGAGGCGGGGAGCTGTTTTTT; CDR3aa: CASRLDGQARGGELFF